Below are 22 T cell receptor beta chains sequenced from a single sample in a study of T cells in women clearing cervical HPV infection. The assay was immunoSEQ multiplex PCR, and TCRdb's table has in-frame clones only and misses some. This sample contains 35,000 to 45,000 clones. The sequenced material came from blood buffy coat. The receptors come from a woman between 18 and 70 years old with a cervical HPV16 infection that either progressed to CIN3+ or cleared (not recorded which).

As for this clone: The DNA ends 3 residues before the CDR3 does, and the rest of the CDR3 is filled in from the germline J gene. V is TRBV7-2 and J is TRBJ1-1; TRBD1 matches 8 bases. The trim removed 3 bases at V and 0 bases at J, leaving 3 bases unmatched. The CDR3 length is 15 residues. CDR1 SGHTA and CDR2 FQGNSA come from the germline V gene. The CDR3 region is CASSFQTGVNTEAFF. The CDR3 DNA, read in part, is TGTGCCAGCAGCTTCCAGACAGGGGTGAACACTGAA.

Of note for this clone: The CDR3 is cut off 3 residues early in the read; its end comes from the germline J gene. This chain joins TRBV5-6 and TRBJ2-7; 7 bases line up with TRBD2. After removal of 0 bases from V and 1 base from J, the junction contained 4 bases not matched to a gene. The CDR3 consists of 15 residues. The V gene's germline CDR1 is SGHDT and CDR2 YYEEEE. The sequenced part of the CDR3 DNA is TGTGCCAGCAGCTTGGGAGCGCGGGGGTCCTACGAG. It translates to CASSLGARGSYE. The CDR3, in full, reads CASSLGARGSYEQYF. The variable domain in full, completed from reference TRBV5-6 and TRBJ2-7, reads DAGVTQSPTHLIKTRGQQVTLRCSPKSGHDTVSWYQQALGQGPQFIFQYYEEEERQRGNFPDRFSGHQFPNYSSELNVNALLLGDSALYLCASSLGARGSYEQYFGPGTRLTVT.

About this clone: The CDR3 extends 3 residues past the end of the read, so its final part is completed from the germline J gene. The V call is TRBV29-1, the J call TRBJ2-3; 8 nucleotides align to TRBD2. Trimming at V came to 7 bases and at J to 2 bases, leaving 5 bases not matched to a gene. This CDR3 has 13 amino acids. The V gene's germline CDR1 is SQVTM and CDR2 ANQGSEA. CDR3 amino acids: CSGAGVTTDTQYF. The CDR3 DNA, read in part, is TGCAGCGGAGCGGGGGTCACCACAGATACG.

The part of the CDR3 DNA that was read is TGTGCCAGCAGCTTACGGGGTGTGGCCGGGGAG. This codes for CASSLRGVAGE. The complete CDR3 protein is CASSLRGVAGELFF. The chain employs TRBV11-1 and TRBJ2-2; tentative D call: TRBD2 (5 bases). The CDR3 end falls 3 residues outside the read, so it is completed with the germline J gene. Trimming pared 2 bases from V and 6 bases from J, leaving 10 bases between. The CDR3 is 14 residues long. Germline CDR1 SGHAT, CDR2 FQDESV (reference sequence).

Of note for this clone: The CDR3 goes on 3 residues after the read ends, and that part is filled in from the germline J gene. This chain links TRBV18 with TRBJ1-2, with TRBD1 matching over 7 bases. The CDR3 contains 12 residues. Germline-derived CDR1 and CDR2 are KGHSH and LQKENI. The CDR3 sequence is CASSPDRDDYTF. CDR3 DNA, as far as it was read: TGTGCCAGCTCACCCGACAGGGACGAC.

With regard to this clone: The CDR3 end is not reached by the read, which stops 3 residues before it; the germline J gene fills it in. The chain uses TRBV5-1 and TRBJ2-7; D is undetermined. The CDR3 spans 10 residues. From germline, CDR1 is SGHRS and CDR2 YFSETQ. Trimming shortened V by 4 bases and J by 6 bases, and 5 bases separated the two germline ends. The CDR3 bases that were read are TGCGCCAGCAGCCTTAGCGAG. This translates into CASSLSE. The whole CDR3 sequence reads CASSLSEQYF.

About this clone itself: The read stops 3 residues short of the end of the CDR3; the missing end is completed from the germline J gene. V is TRBV5-1 and J is TRBJ2-2, with D hard to call. This CDR3 is 14 amino acids long. The germline V gene has CDR1 SGHRS and CDR2 YFSETQ. V was trimmed by 1 base and J by 4 bases, leaving 8 bases between them. The DNA read from the CDR3 is TGCGCCAGCAGCTTGTCTGGGCCCACCGGGGAG. This sequence encodes CASSLSGPTGE. The full-length CDR3 reads as CASSLSGPTGELFF.

To note about this clone: The read halts 3 residues ahead of the CDR3 end, with the missing end drawn from the germline J gene. The V gene is TRBV5-1, the J gene TRBJ1-1, with D unresolved. CDR1 and CDR2 (germline): SGHRS, YFSETQ. The CDR3 consists of 13 residues. V dropped 0 bases and J dropped 2 bases, with 5 bases sitting between them. CDR3 residues: CASSLAPNTEAFF. The covered CDR3 bases are TGCGCCAGCAGCTTGGCCCCTAACACTGAA. Supplemented by reference TRBV5-1 and TRBJ1-1, the full variable domain reads KAGVTQTPRYLIKTRGQQVTLSCSPISGHRSVSWYQQTPGQGLQFLFEYFSETQRNKGNFPGRFSGRQFSNSRSEMNVSTLELGDSALYLCASSLAPNTEAFFGQGTRLTVV.

Remarks on this clone: The read ends 3 residues before the CDR3 terminus; that terminus is restored from the germline J gene. V gene TRBV23-1 combines with J gene TRBJ2-5; D not resolved. TRBV23-1 is noted as an ORF with a role that remains uncertain. The CDR3 contains 14 residues. Trimming took off 6 bases at V and 4 bases at J, with 15 bases between the two ends. The CDR3 sequence is CASSPIEYGETQYF. The sequenced CDR3 bases are TGCGCCAGCAGCCCCATAGAGTACGGAGAGACC.

A remark on this clone: Coverage ceases 3 residues before the CDR3 finishes, and the germline J gene fills in the end. The chain employs TRBV5-6 and TRBJ1-1, with 8 bases identical to TRBD1. V dropped 5 bases and J dropped 7; count of bases not matched to a gene: 10. Germline assignment: CDR1 SGHDT and CDR2 YYEEEE. CDR3 length equals 14 residues. The sequenced part of the CDR3 DNA is TGTGCCAGCAGGCTATCCGGGACAGGTAGTGAA. Its translation: CASRLSGTGSE. The complete CDR3 protein is CASRLSGTGSEAFF.

The part of the CDR3 DNA that was read is TGTGCCAGTAGACACCTCTTCTGGGCAGATACC. Translated: CASRHLFWADT. In full, the CDR3 reads CASRHLFWADTQYF. V usage is TRBV19 and J usage is TRBJ2-5, with no clear D. The CDR3 goes on 3 residues after the read ends, and that part is filled in from the germline J gene. Germline V gene sequence: CDR1 LNHDA, CDR2 SQIVND (reference sequence). The CDR3 loop spans 14 amino acids. The full variable domain, with the rest looked up from reference TRBV19 and TRBJ2-5, is DGGITQSPKYLFRKEGQNVTLSCEQNLNHDAMYWYRQDPGQGLRLIYYSQIVNDFQKGDIAEGYSVSREKKESFPLTVTSAQKNPTAFYLCASRHLFWADTQYFGPGTRLLVL.

Concerning this clone: The read ends 3 residues early relative to the CDR3; the germline J gene fills the gap. V gene TRBV7-6 combines with J gene TRBJ2-7; TRBD2 matches 13 bases. The CDR3 covers 17 residues. J lost 4 bases, V lost 3 bases, and 9 bases had no gene match. CDR1 and CDR2 (germline): SGHVS, FNYEAQ. The part of the CDR3 DNA that was read is TGTGCCAGCAGCTTGGGGCAGCGGACTAGCGGGAGATACGAG. As protein: CASSLGQRTSGRYE. The entire CDR3 protein reads CASSLGQRTSGRYEQYF.

Details on this clone: Coverage ceases 3 residues before the CDR3 finishes, and the germline J gene fills in the end. This sequence joins TRBV4-1 and TRBJ2-7, with a possible D match to TRBD2 (7 bases). With 5 bases removed from V and 3 bases from J, the gap between germline ends came to 17 bases. The CDR3 extends over 15 amino acids. The germline CDR1 and CDR2 sequences are MGHRA and YSYEKL. The DNA read from the CDR3 is TGCGCCAGCAGCGAAGGGGGGGGAACCAGCTACGAG. It yields the protein CASSEGGGTSYE. The entire CDR3 is CASSEGGGTSYEQYF.

CDR3: CASSEDRGHDEQYF. CDR3 DNA (partial): TGTGCCAGTAGTGAAGACAGGGGGCATGACGAG. The gene calls are TRBV19 and TRBJ2-7, with 10 positions matching TRBD1. The sequenced fragment ends 3 residues before the CDR3 boundary, so the rest is inferred from the germline J gene. CDR1 is LNHDA and CDR2 is SQIVND in the germline V gene (reference sequence). V gave up 5 bases and J gave up 5 bases; unmatched junction bases: 6. The CDR3 length is 14 residues. The complete variable domain, with remaining parts taken from reference TRBV19 and TRBJ2-7, reads DGGITQSPKYLFRKEGQNVTLSCEQNLNHDAMYWYRQDPGQGLRLIYYSQIVNDFQKGDIAEGYSVSREKKESFPLTVTSAQKNPTAFYLCASSEDRGHDEQYFGPGTRLTVT.

Remarks on this clone: The read finishes 3 residues shy of the CDR3 end, and the germline J gene is used to complete it. The chain links TRBV30 to TRBJ2-7; D is possibly TRBD2 (7 bases). The CDR3 has 15 residues. Trimming took 2 bases from V and 2 from J, leaving 16 bases between them. CDR1 is GTSNPN, CDR2 SVGIG, per germline (reference sequence). The part of the CDR3 DNA that was read is TGTGCCTGGAGTCCTCCGGGGGGCTTACCCTACGAG. Protein: CAWSPPGGLPYE. Given in full, the CDR3 is CAWSPPGGLPYEQYF. The full variable domain, completed using reference TRBV30 and TRBJ2-7, is SQTIHQWPATLVQPVGSPLSLECTVEGTSNPNLYWYRQAAGRGLQLLFYSVGIGQISSEVPQNLSASRPQDRQFILSSKKLLLSDSGFYLCAWSPPGGLPYEQYFGPGTRLTVT.

On this clone itself: The sequenced fragment ends 3 residues before the CDR3 boundary, so the rest is inferred from the germline J gene. This sequence joins TRBV10-3 and TRBJ2-2, with 7 nucleotides matching TRBD2. The CDR3 spans 13 residues. V lost 10 bases, J lost 7 bases, and 9 bases stayed unmatched. Germline CDR1 reads ENHRY; CDR2 reads SYGVKD. The sequenced part of the CDR3 DNA is TGTGCCACCGGGGCCCCGGGGGGCGGGGAG. It is translated as CATGAPGGGE. The CDR3 as a whole reads CATGAPGGGELFF.

Concerning this clone: The read halts 3 residues ahead of the CDR3 end, with the missing end drawn from the germline J gene. The J gene is TRBJ2-5, the V gene TRBV5-6; D might be TRBD1 (5 bases). The CDR3 spans 13 residues. The germline V gene has CDR1 SGHDT and CDR2 YYEEEE. The V end lost 7 bases, the J end lost 5 bases, and 15 bases lay between the germline ends. CDR3 sequence reads: CASGRDTKETQYF. The CDR3 DNA, read in part, is TGTGCCAGCGGCAGGGATACCAAGGAGACC.

Points on this clone: The read ends 3 residues early relative to the CDR3; the germline J gene fills the gap. The chain combines TRBV18 with TRBJ1-6, with 7 bases that match TRBD1. The germline CDR1 and CDR2 sequences are KGHSH and LQKENI. With 5 bases clipped from V and 5 bases from J, the junction kept 3 bases outside the gene matches. The CDR3 is 14 residues long. The sequenced CDR3 bases are TGTGCCAGCTCAACTGGGACAGATAATTCACCC. It translates to CASSTGTDNSP. The whole CDR3 protein is CASSTGTDNSPLHF. The full variable domain, in which reference TRBV18 and TRBJ1-6 provide the parts outside the CDR3, is NAGVMQNPRHLVRRRGQEARLRCSPMKGHSHVYWYRQLPEEGLKFMVYLQKENIIDESGMPKERFSAEFPKEGPSILRIQQVVRGDSAAYFCASSTGTDNSPLHFGNGTRLTVT.

Details on this clone: Read coverage stops 3 residues before the CDR3 terminus; the germline J gene supplies the remainder. At the DNA level, this CDR3 is encoded by other sequences in the same sample as well. J is TRBJ1-2 and V is TRBV5-1; maybe TRBD1 (5 bases). The CDR3 extends over 17 amino acids. The V gene's germline CDR1 is SGHRS and CDR2 YFSETQ. The CDR3 DNA, read in part, is TGCGCCAGCAGCTTACCGGGTTTCCGGGGGACTAGGGAGGGT. It is translated as CASSLPGFRGTREG. From start to end, the CDR3 is CASSLPGFRGTREGYTF.

Regarding this clone: Sequencing ends 3 residues short of the CDR3 end; the germline J gene provides the rest. The rearrangement uses TRBV5-1 and TRBJ2-1; 7 bases match TRBD2. Trimming removed 4 bases from V and 9 bases from J; junction bases left unmatched: 7. CDR1 is SGHRS, CDR2 YFSETQ, per germline. The CDR3 contains 13 residues. CDR3 residues: CASSRGLTGEQFF. CDR3 DNA, as far as it was read: TGCGCCAGCAGCAGGGGACTAACGGGTGAG.

Comment on this clone: Read coverage stops 3 residues before the CDR3 terminus; the germline J gene supplies the remainder. The chain carries TRBV4-1 and TRBJ1-5, with unresolved D. The CDR3 is made up of 15 amino acids. Germline CDR1 and CDR2: MGHRA and YSYEKL. V was cut by 3 bases and J by 4 bases, with 13 bases left in between. CDR3 protein: CASSQLGLGNQPQHF. The DNA read from the CDR3 is TGCGCCAGCAGCCAGTTAGGTTTAGGGAATCAGCCC.

About this clone itself: The observed sequence ends 3 residues before the CDR3 terminus, with the missing tail filled in from the germline J gene. The chain links TRBV19 to TRBJ2-5; tentatively, D is TRBD1 or TRBD2 (5 bases each). V was cut by 7 bases and J by 5 bases, with 17 bases left in between. CDR1 LNHDA and CDR2 SQIVND come from the germline V gene (reference sequence). The CDR3 is 14 residues long. CDR3 bases read: TGTGCCAGTAAGGTCGAGGGCAGGGTGGAGACC. It codes for CASKVEGRVET. The full CDR3 reads CASKVEGRVETQYF.